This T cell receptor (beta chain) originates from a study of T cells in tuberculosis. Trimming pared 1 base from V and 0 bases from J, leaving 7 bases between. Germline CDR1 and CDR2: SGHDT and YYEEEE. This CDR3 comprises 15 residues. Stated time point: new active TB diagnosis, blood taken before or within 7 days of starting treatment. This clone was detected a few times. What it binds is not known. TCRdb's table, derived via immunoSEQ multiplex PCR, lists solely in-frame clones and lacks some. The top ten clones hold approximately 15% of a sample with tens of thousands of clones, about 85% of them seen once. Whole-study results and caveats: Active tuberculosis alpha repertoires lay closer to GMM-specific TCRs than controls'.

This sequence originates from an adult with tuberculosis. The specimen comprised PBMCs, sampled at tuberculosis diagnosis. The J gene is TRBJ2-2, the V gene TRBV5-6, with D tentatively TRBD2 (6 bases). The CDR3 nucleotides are TGTGCCAGCAGCTTGCCTAGCGCGAACACCGGGGAGCTGTTTTTT. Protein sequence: CASSLPSANTGELFF.